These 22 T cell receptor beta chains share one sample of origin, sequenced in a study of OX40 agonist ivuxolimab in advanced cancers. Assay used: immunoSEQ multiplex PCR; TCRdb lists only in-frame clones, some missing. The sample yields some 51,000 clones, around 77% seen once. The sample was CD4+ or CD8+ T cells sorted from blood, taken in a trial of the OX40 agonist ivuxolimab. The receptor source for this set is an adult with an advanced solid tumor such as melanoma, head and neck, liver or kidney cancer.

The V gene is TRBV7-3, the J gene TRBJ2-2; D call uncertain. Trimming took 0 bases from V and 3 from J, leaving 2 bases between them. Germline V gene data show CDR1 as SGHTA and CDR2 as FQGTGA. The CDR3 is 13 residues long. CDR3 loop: CASSLTDTGELFF. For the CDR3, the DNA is TGTGCCAGCAGCTTAACAGACACCGGGGAGCTGTTTTTT.

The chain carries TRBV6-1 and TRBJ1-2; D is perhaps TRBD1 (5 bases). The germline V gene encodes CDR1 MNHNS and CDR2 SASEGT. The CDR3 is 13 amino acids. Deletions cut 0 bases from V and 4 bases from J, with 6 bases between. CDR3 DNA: TGTGCCAGCAGTGAAGCAGGGACCTATGGCTACACCTTC. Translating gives CASSEAGTYGYTF.

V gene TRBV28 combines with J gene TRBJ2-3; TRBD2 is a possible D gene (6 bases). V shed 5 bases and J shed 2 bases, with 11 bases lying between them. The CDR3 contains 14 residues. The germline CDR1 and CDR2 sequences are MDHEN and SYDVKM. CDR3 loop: CASSGWEATDTQYF. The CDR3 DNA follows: TGTGCCAGCAGTGGGTGGGAGGCCACAGATACGCAGTATTTT.

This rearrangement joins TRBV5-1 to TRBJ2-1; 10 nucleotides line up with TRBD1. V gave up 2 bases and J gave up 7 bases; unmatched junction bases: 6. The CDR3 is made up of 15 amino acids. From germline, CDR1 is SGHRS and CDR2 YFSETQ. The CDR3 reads CASSFGGDRGNEQFF. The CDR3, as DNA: TGCGCCAGCAGCTTTGGCGGGGACAGGGGTAATGAGCAGTTCTTC.

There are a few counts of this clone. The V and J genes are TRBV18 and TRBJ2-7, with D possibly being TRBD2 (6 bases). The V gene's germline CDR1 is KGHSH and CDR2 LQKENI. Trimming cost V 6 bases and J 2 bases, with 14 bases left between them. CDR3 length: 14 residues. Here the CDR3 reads CASSPKWGAYEQYF. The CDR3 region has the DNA TGTGCCAGCTCCCCTAAGTGGGGGGCCTACGAGCAGTACTTC.

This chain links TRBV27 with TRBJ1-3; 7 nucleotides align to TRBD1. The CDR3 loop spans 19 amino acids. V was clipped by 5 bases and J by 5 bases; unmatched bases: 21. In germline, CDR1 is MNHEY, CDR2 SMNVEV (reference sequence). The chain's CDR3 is CASSPSRPGTAGVRNTIYF. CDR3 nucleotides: TGTGCCAGCAGTCCCTCCCGCCCTGGGACAGCAGGAGTAAGAAACACCATATATTTT.

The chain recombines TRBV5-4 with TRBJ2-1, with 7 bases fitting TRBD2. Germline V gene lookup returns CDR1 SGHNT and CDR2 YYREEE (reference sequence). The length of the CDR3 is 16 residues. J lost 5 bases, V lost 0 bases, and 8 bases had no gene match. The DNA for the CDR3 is TGTGCCAGCAGCTTGGGGGGAGGGAGGGAGGACAATGAGCAGTTCTTC. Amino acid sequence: CASSLGGGREDNEQFF.

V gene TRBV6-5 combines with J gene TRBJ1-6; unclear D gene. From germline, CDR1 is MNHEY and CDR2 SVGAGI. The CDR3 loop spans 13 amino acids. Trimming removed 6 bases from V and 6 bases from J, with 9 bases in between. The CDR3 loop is CASRRTVNSPLHF. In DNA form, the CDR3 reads TGTGCCAGCAGGAGGACCGTTAATTCACCCCTCCACTTT.

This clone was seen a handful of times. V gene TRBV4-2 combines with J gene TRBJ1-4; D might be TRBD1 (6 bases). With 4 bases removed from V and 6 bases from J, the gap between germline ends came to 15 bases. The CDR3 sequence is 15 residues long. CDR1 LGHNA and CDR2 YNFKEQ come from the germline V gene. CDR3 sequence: CASSLQRGRDEKLFF. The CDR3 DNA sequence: TGTGCCAGCAGCCTTCAACGGGGGCGAGATGAAAAACTGTTTTTT.

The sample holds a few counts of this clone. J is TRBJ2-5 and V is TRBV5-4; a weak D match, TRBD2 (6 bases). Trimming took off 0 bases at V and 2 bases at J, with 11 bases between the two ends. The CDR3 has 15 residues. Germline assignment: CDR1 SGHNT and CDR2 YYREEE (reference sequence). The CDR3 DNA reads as TGTGCCAGCAGCTTGGGGCCGGCGGGACAAGAGACCCAGTACTTC. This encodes CASSLGPAGQETQYF.

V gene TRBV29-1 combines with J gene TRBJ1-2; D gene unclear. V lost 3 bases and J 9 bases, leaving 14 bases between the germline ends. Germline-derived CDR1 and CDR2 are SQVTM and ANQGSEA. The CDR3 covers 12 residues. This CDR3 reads CSVDRASMSYTF. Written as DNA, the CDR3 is TGCAGCGTTGACCGGGCCTCTATGAGCTACACCTTC.

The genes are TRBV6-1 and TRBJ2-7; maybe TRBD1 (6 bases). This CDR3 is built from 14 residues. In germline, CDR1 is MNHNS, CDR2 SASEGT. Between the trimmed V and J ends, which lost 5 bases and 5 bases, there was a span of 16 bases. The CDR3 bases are TGTGCCAGCAGTTCCGGGACATCTAACCACGAGCAGTACTTC. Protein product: CASSSGTSNHEQYF.

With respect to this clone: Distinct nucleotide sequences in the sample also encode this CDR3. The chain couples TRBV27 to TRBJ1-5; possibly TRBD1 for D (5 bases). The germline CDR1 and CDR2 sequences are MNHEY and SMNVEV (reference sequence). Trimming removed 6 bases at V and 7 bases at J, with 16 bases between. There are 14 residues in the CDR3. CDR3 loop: CASSPRDPGQPQHF. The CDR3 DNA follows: TGTGCCAGCAGCCCTCGGGATCCAGGGCAGCCCCAGCATTTT.

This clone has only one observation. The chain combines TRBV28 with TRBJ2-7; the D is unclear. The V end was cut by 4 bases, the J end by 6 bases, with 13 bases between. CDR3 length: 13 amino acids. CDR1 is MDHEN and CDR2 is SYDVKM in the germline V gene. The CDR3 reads CASSSPPRAEQYF. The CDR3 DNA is TGTGCCAGCAGTTCCCCCCCCCGTGCCGAGCAGTACTTC.

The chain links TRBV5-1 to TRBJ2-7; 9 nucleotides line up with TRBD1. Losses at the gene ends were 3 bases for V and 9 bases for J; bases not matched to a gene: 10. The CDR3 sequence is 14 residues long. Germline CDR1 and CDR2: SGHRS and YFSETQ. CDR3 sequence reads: CASSSNRDRDSQYF. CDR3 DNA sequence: TGCGCCAGCAGCTCTAACCGGGACAGGGATTCGCAGTACTTC.

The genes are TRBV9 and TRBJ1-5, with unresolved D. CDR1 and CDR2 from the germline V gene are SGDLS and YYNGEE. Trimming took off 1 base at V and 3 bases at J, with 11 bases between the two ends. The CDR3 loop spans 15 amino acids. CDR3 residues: CASSVSSGYNQPQHF. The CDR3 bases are TGTGCCAGCAGCGTATCCAGCGGTTACAATCAGCCCCAGCATTTT. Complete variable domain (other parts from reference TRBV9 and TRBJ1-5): DSGVTQTPKHLITATGQRVTLRCSPRSGDLSVYWYQQSLDQGLQFLIQYYNGEERAKGNILERFSAQQFPDLHSELNLSSLELGDSALYFCASSVSSGYNQPQHFGDGTRLSIL.

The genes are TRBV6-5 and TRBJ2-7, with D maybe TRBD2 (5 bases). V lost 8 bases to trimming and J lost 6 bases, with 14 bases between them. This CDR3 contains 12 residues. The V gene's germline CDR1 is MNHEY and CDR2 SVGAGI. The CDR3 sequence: CASGQFRGEQYF. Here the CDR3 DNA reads TGTGCCAGCGGCCAGTTCCGGGGCGAGCAGTACTTC.

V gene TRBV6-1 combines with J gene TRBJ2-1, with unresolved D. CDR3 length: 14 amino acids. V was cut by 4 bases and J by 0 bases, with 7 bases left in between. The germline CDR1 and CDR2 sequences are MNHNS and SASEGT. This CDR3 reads CASSAQSSYNEQFF. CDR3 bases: TGTGCCAGCAGTGCCCAGAGCTCCTACAATGAGCAGTTCTTC.

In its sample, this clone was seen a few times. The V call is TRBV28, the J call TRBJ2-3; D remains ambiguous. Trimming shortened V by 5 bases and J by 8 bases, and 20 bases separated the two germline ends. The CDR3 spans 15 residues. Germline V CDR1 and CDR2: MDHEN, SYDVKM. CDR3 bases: TGTGCCAGCAGTCCCCAATCTCACTGGGATGGTACGCAGTATTTT. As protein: CASSPQSHWDGTQYF. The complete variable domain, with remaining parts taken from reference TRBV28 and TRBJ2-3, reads DVKVTQSSRYLVKRTGEKVFLECVQDMDHENMFWYRQDPGLGLRLIYFSYDVKMKEKGDIPEGYSVSREKKERFSLILESASTNQTSMYLCASSPQSHWDGTQYFGPGTRLTVL.

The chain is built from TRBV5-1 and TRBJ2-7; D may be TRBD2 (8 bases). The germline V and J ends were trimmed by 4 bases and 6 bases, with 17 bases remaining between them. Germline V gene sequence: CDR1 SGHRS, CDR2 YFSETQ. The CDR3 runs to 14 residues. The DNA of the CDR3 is TGCGCCAGCAGCCAGGGGGGACTAGTCAGCGAGCAGTACTTC. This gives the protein CASSQGGLVSEQYF.

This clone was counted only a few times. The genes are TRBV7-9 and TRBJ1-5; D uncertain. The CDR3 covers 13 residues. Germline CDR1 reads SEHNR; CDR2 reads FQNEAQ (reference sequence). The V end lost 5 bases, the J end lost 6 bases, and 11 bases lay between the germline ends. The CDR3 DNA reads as TGTGCCAGCAGCGAACAAGGATTTCAGCCCCAGCATTTT. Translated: CASSEQGFQPQHF. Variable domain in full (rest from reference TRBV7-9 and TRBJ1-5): DTGVSQNPRHKITKRGQNVTFRCDPISEHNRLYWYRQTLGQGPEFLTYFQNEAQLEKSRLLSDRFSAERPKGSFSTLEIQRTEQGDSAMYLCASSEQGFQPQHFGDGTRLSIL.

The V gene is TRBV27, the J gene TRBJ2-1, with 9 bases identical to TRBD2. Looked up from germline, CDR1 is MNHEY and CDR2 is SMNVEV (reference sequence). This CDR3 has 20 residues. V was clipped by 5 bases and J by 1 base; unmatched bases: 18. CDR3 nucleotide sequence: TGTGCCAGCAGTCCCACTTTAGCGGGAGTACCCCTTAGGTCCTACAATGAGCAGTTCTTC. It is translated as CASSPTLAGVPLRSYNEQFF.